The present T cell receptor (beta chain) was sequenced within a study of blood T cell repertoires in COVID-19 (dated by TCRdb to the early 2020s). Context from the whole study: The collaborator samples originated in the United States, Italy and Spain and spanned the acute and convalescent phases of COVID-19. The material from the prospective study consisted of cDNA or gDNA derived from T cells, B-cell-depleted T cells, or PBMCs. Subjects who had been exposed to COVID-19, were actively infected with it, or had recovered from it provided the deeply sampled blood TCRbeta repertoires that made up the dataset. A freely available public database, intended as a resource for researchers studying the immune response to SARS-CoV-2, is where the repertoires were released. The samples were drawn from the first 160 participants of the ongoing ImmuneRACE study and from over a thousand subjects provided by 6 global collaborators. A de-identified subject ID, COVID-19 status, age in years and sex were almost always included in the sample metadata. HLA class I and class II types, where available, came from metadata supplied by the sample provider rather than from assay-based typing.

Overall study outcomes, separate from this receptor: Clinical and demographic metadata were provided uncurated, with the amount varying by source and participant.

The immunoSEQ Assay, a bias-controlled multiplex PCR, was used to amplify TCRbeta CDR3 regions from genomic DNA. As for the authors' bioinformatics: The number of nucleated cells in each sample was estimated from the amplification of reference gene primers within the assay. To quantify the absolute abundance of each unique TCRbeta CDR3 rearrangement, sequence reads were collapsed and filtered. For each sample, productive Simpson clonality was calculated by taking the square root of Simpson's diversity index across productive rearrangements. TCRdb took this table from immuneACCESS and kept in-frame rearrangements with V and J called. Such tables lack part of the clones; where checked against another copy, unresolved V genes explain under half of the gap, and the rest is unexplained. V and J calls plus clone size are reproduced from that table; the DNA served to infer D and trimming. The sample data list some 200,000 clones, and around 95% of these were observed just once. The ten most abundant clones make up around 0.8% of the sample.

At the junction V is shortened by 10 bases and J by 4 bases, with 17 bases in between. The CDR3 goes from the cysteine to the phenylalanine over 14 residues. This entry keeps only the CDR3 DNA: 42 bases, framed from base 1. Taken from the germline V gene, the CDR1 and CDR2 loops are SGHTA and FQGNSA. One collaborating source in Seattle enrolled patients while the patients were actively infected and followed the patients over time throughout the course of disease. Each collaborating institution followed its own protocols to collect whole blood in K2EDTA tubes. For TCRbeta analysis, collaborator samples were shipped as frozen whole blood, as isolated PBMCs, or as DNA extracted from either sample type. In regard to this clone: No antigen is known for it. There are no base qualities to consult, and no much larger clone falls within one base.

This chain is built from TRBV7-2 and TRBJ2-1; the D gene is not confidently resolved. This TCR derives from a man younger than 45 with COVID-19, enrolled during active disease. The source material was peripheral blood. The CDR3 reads CANRPFPGYNEQFF. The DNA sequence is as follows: TGTGCCAACCGTCCGTTTCCGGGTTACAATGAGCAGTTCTTC.